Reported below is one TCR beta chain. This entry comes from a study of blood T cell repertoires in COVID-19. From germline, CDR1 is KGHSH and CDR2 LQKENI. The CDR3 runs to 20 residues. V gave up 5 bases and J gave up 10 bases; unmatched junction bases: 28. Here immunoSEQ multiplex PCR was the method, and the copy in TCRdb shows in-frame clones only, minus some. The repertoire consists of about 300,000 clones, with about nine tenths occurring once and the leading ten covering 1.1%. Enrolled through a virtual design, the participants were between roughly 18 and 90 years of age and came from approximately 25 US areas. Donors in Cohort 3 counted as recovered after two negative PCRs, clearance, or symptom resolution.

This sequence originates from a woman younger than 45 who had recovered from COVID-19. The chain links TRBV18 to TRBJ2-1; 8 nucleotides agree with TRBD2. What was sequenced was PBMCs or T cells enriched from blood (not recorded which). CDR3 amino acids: CASSSRATSRGGLAGGEQFF. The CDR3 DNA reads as TGTGCCAGCTCATCACGGGCAACTTCCAGAGGAGGACTAGCCGGGGGGGAGCAGTTCTTC.